What follows is one T cell receptor beta chain and its context. Its antigen is unknown. No base quality information exists; no much larger clone differs at one position. Relative to germline, V is missing 5 bases and J is missing 6 bases, with 12 bases of the junction outside any gene match. As encoded in the germline V gene, CDR1 is MGHDK while CDR2 is SYGVNS. Including cysteine and phenylalanine, the CDR3 has 16 amino acids. CDR3 DNA only is kept here, 48 bases in frame from base 1. TCRbeta CDR3 regions were amplified from genomic DNA by means of the immunoSEQ Assay, a bias-controlled multiplex PCR. From the authors' description of their analysis: Within the assay, amplification of reference gene primers was used to estimate how many nucleated cells each sample contained. To quantify the absolute abundance of each unique TCRbeta CDR3 rearrangement, sequence reads were collapsed and filtered. For each sample, productive Simpson clonality was calculated as the square root of Simpson's diversity index across productive rearrangements. The immuneACCESS repertoire file appears here via TCRdb, limited to in-frame rearrangements. These files lack a portion of the clones; in checked studies, under half of the deficit traces to unresolved V genes, and the cause of the others is not known. V and J calls and clone size are as listed in that table; D and trimming were resolved from the DNA. The sample table shows more than 300,000 clones, and more than 70% are seen once. The ten biggest clones cover approximately 7.3% of the sample.

One collaborating source in Seattle enrolled patients while the patients were actively infected and followed the patients over time throughout the course of disease. Each collaborating institution followed its own protocols to collect whole blood in K2EDTA tubes. For TCRbeta analysis, collaborators shipped samples in one of three forms: frozen whole blood, isolated PBMCs, or DNA extracted from either of those sample types. This specimen comes from a study of blood T cell repertoires in COVID-19 (TCRdb year 2020). Turning to the overall study: The collaborator samples originated in the United States, Italy and Spain and spanned the acute and convalescent phases of COVID-19. The prospective study material was composed of cDNA or gDNA derived from T cells, B-cell-depleted T cells, or PBMCs. Deeply sampled blood TCRbeta repertoires from subjects exposed to, actively infected with, or recovered from COVID-19 were included in the dataset. The repertoires were released in a freely available public database meant as a resource for research on the immune response to SARS-CoV-2. Samples were obtained from the ongoing ImmuneRACE study (first 160 participants) and from some 1,200 subjects provided by 6 global collaborators. A de-identified subject ID, COVID-19 status, age in years and sex were almost always included in the sample metadata. HLA class I and class II types, where available, came from metadata supplied by the sample provider rather than from assay-based typing. What the research found in general, with its limitations: The amount of clinical and demographic metadata varied by source and participant and was provided uncurated.

The chain was built from TRBV25-1 and TRBJ2-1, and 8 junction bases match TRBD1. Source material: peripheral blood. The TCR was taken from a woman aged 70-85 years with COVID-19, enrolled during active disease. CDR3 reads: CASSFSGGSWVNEQFF. The bases are TGTGCCAGCAGTTTCTCAGGGGGCTCTTGGGTCAATGAGCAGTTCTTC.